The subject of this entry is one TCR beta chain. Its antigen is unidentified. Its ends do not fully match the called genes, so a read error is possible. The CDR3 covers 16 residues. This sample stems from a study of T cells in Graves' hyperthyroidism and ophthalmopathy. Study-level results: Prediction of ophthalmopathy progression came a median approximately 7 months pre-onset.

The investigators amplified TCR beta CDR3 regions from RNA transcripts. Using the HTBI primer set, a first-round RT-PCR was run on the TCR CDR3. A single record per CDR3 protein comes from TCRdb applying MiXCR to the multiplex PCR reads. This sample yields about 560,000 distinct CDR3 sequences, of which 13% to 15% are seen a single time; more than 11% belongs to the top ten. The chain combines TRBV12-3 or TRBV12-4 with TRBJ2-5; tentative D call: TRBD2 (7 bases). The origin of this receptor is a woman aged 40 to 49 with Graves' hyperthyroidism. Input material: blood. The DNA for the CDR3 is TGTGCCGGCAGTTCATGGGGGGGCGAGGGACAAGAGACCCAGTACTTC. This translates into CAGSSWGGEGQETQYF.